This T cell receptor beta chain was profiled in a study of shared clonotypes between healthy human individuals. Study-wide results and caveats: Non-shared clonotypes showed lower generation probabilities than clonotypes common to all four donors. Around 5.3% of naive CD4 clonotypes were shared across four donors.

CD8 cells regarded as naive lacked CD45RO, were positively chosen for CCR7, and omitted terminally differentiated effector memory CD45RA+ cells. With V trimmed by 3 bases and J by 7 bases, 16 bases remained unmatched. The CDR3 runs to 18 residues. Per the germline V gene, CDR1 is MNHEY and CDR2 is SMNVEV (reference sequence). A remark on this clone: What it recognizes is unknown.

Profiling relied on immunoSEQ multiplex PCR, and the TCRdb table lists in-frame clones only, not all of them. The data hold about 2,100,000 clones, with 93% observed a single time. The sample comprised naive CD8+ T cells from PBMCs. This receptor was taken from a man between 18 and 29 years old in good health. Some clones in this sample may be carry-over from other donors' samples. The V and J genes are TRBV27 and TRBJ2-5; 11 bases are shared with TRBD2. Here the CDR3 DNA reads TGTGCCAGCAGTTTGTGGTTCAGGACTAGCGGGCCAAATGGGACCCAGTACTTC. As protein: CASSLWFRTSGPNGTQYF.